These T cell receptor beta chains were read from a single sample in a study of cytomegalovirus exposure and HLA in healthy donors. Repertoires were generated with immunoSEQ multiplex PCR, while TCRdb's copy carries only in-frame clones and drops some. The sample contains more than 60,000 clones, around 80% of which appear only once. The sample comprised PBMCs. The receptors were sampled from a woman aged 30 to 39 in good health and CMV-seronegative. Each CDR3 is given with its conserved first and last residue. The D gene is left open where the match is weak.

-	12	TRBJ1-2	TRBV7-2	TGTGCCAGCAGTTTGGACAGCCCAACATACACCTTC	CASSLDSPTYTF
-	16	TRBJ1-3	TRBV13	TGTGCCAGCAGCAGTCTCATGCAACACTCTGGAAACACCATATATTTT	CASSSLMQHSGNTIYF
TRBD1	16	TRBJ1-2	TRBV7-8	TGTGCCAGCAGCTGGGGTCCCGGGACAGGGCACTATGGCTACACCTTC	CASSWGPGTGHYGYTF
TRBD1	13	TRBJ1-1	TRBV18	TGTGCCAGCTCACCAGGGACAGGGGCTGAAGCTTTCTTT	CASSPGTGAEAFF
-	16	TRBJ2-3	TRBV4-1	TGCGCCAGCAGCCAAGATACGGGACTCCCCTCAGATACGCAGTATTTT	CASSQDTGLPSDTQYF
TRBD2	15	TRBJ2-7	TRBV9	TGTGCCAGCAGCGTAGCGGGAGGGTCGGGCTACGAGCAGTACTTC	CASSVAGGSGYEQYF
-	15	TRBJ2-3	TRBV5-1	TGCGCCAGCTCGACAGCAGGGATTAGCACAGATACGCAGTATTTT	CASSTAGISTDTQYF
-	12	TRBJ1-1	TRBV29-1	TGCAGCGTTGAGGAGAGGCTAACTGAAGCTTTCTTT	CSVEERLTEAFF
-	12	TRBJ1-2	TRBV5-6	TGTGCCAGCAGCTTGGCCAGGGCTGGCTACACCTTC	CASSLARAGYTF
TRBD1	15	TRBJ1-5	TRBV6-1	TGTGCCAGCAGTGAAGGGACAGGGGCCAATCAGCCCCAGCATTTT	CASSEGTGANQPQHF
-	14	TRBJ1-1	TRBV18	TGTGCCAGCTCACCATACAGTCTGAACACTGAAGCTTTCTTT	CASSPYSLNTEAFF